The T cell receptor beta chain under discussion was sequenced for a study of shared clonotypes between healthy human individuals. Study-level points and caveats: Across a handful of donors, naive CD4 shared 5% to 6%, naive CD8 3.5% to 4%, memory CD4 about 2.4%, memory CD8 roughly 0.37%.

Trimming took 5 bases from V and 2 from J; bases not matched to a gene: 7. Germline V gene sequence: CDR1 MNHNY, CDR2 SVGAGI (reference sequence). This CDR3 comprises 15 residues. This clone was detected a few times. The antigen is undetermined. TCRdb's copy holds only in-frame clones and misses some; the assay was immunoSEQ multiplex PCR. The sample yields approximately 740,000 clones, over 65% seen once. This clonotype originated in a woman in her thirties in good health. The V and J genes are TRBV6-6 and TRBJ1-1, with TRBD1 matching over 8 bases. The material sequenced was memory CD4+ T cells sorted from blood. Subset reported: CD45RA-negative fraction. DNA for the CDR3: TGTGCCAGCAGTCGGAGGACAGGGACTAACACTGAAGCTTTCTTT. Translated: CASSRRTGTNTEAFF.